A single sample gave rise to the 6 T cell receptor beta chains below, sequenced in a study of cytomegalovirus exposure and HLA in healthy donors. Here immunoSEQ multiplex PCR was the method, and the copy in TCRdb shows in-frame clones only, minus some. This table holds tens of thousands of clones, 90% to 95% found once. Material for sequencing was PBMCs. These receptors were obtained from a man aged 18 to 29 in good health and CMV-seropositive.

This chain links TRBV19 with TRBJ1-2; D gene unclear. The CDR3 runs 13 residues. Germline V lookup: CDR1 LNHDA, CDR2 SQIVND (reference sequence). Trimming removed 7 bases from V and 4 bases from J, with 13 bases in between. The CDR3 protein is CASTRGLGYGYTF. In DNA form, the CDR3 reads TGTGCCAGTACCCGCGGGCTCGGCTATGGCTACACCTTC.

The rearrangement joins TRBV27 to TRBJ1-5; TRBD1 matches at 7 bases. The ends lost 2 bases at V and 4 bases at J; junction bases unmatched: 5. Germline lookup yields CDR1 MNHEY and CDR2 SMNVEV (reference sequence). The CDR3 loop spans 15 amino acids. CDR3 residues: CASSLGQGVNQPQHF. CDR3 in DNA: TGTGCCAGCAGTTTAGGGCAGGGGGTTAATCAGCCCCAGCATTTT.

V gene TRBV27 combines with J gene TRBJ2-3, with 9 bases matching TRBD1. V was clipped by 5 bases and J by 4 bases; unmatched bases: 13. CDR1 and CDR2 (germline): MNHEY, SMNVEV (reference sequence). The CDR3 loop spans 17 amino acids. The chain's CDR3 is CASSRPGTGFFPDTQYF. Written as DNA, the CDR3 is TGTGCCAGCAGTCGCCCTGGGACAGGGTTTTTCCCAGATACGCAGTATTTT.

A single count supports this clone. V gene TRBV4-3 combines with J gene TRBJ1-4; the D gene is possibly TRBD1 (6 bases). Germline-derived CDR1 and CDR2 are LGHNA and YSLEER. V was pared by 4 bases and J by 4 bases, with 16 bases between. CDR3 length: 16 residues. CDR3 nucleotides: TGCGCCAGCAGCCCGGACAGCTACTATGGTAATGAAAAACTGTTTTTT. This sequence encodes CASSPDSYYGNEKLFF.

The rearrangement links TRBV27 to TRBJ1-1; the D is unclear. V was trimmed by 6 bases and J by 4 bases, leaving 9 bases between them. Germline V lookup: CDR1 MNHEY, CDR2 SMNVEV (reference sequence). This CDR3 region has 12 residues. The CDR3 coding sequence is TGTGCCAGCAGATCCGCGGGCACTGAAGCTTTCTTT. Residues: CASRSAGTEAFF.

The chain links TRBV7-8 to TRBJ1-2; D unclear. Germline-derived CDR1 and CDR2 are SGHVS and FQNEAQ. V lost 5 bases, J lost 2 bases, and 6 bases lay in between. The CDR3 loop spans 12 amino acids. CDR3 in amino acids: CASSHSNYGYTF. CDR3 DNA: TGTGCCAGCAGCCACAGCAACTATGGCTACACCTTC.